Each of the 16 T cell receptor beta chains below was sequenced from the same sample in a study of blood T cell repertoires in COVID-19. The method was immunoSEQ multiplex PCR; TCRdb's version includes in-frame clones alone and lacks a portion of them. The sample includes 70,000 to 100,000 clones, roughly 80% of them seen just once. Material: peripheral blood. These receptors all stem from a woman between 50 and 59 years old with acute or convalescent COVID-19.

The chain combines TRBV11-3 with TRBJ2-3, with D tentatively TRBD2 (5 bases). The germline gives CDR1 SGHNT, CDR2 YENEEA. Between the trimmed V and J ends, which lost 5 bases and 3 bases, there was a span of 15 bases. This CDR3 contains 15 residues. In DNA form, the CDR3 reads TGTGCCAGCAGCCGAGGACTGGGCACTACAGATACGCAGTATTTT. It codes for CASSRGLGTTDTQYF.

V and J are TRBV5-4 and TRBJ1-2; D perhaps matches TRBD1 (5 bases). The ends were cut back, 2 bases at V and 2 bases at J, with 10 bases in the middle. CDR1 is SGHNT, CDR2 YYREEE, per germline (reference sequence). This CDR3 contains 14 residues. The chain's CDR3 is CASSFGRENYGYTF. The CDR3 coding sequence is TGTGCCAGCAGCTTTGGCAGGGAAAACTATGGCTACACCTTC.

The V call is TRBV9, the J call TRBJ1-2, with a possible D match to TRBD1 (5 bases). CDR1 is SGDLS, CDR2 YYNGEE, per germline. Trimming removed 0 bases from V and 6 bases from J, with 6 bases in between. The CDR3 spans 12 residues. The CDR3: CASSVGRDGYTF. CDR3 DNA: TGTGCCAGCAGCGTAGGCAGGGATGGCTACACCTTC.

The genes are TRBV3-1 (or the pseudogene TRBV3-2) and TRBJ1-6; D call uncertain. The CDR3 runs 16 residues. The ends were cut back, 4 bases at V and 10 bases at J, with 20 bases in the middle. Germline loops: CDR1 LGHDT, CDR2 YNNKEL (reference sequence). The CDR3 DNA is TGTGCCAGCAGCCCTACCCAGAACTTGAGGGCCTCACCCCTCCACTTT. Translated, it gives CASSPTQNLRASPLHF.

This clone turned up a few times. The CDR3 spells CASSPSGYIQYF. CDR3 nucleotides: TGTGCCAGCAGCCCCAGCGGGTACATTCAGTACTTC. The chain is built from TRBV14 and TRBJ2-4; tentatively, D is TRBD2 (6 bases). CDR1 SGHDN and CDR2 FVKESK come from the germline V gene. CDR3 length: 12 amino acids. The V and J ends lost 4 bases and 8 bases respectively, with 9 bases between them.

The chain combines TRBV10-3 with TRBJ2-3; D gene unclear. In germline, CDR1 is ENHRY, CDR2 SYGVKD. There are 14 residues in the CDR3. V lost 2 bases and J 1 base, leaving 7 bases between the germline ends. The CDR3 is CAISEPVGTDTQYF. Here the CDR3 DNA reads TGTGCCATCAGTGAGCCGGTCGGCACAGATACGCAGTATTTT.

The chain carries TRBV28 and TRBJ1-1; D perhaps matches TRBD1 (5 bases). Germline values: CDR1 MDHEN, CDR2 SYDVKM. Trimming removed 4 bases from V and 2 bases from J, with 14 bases in between. This CDR3 spans 15 amino acids. CDR3 residues: CASSSPGGPNTEAFF. CDR3 DNA sequence: TGTGCCAGCAGTTCCCCGGGGGGACCCAACACTGAAGCTTTCTTT.

The chain uses TRBV2 and TRBJ1-2, with 7 bases that match TRBD1. Per germline, CDR1 SNHLY and CDR2 FYNNEI. The ends lost 7 bases at V and 7 bases at J; junction bases unmatched: 9. The CDR3 totals 13 residues. CDR3 loop: CASTEERTGGYTF. The CDR3 nucleotides are TGTGCCAGCACGGAGGAAAGGACAGGTGGCTACACCTTC.

This clone was counted only a few times. The chain links TRBV5-6 to TRBJ1-2; unclear D gene. With 2 bases removed from V and 8 bases from J, the gap between germline ends came to 10 bases. The V gene's germline CDR1 is SGHDT and CDR2 YYEEEE. This CDR3 is 12 amino acids long. CDR3 loop: CASSFSRGGYTF. The CDR3, as DNA: TGTGCCAGCAGCTTTAGCAGAGGAGGCTACACCTTC.

Only one count was recorded for this clone. The V gene is TRBV27, the J gene TRBJ1-4, with D unclear. Between the trimmed V and J ends, which lost 3 bases and 10 bases, there was a span of 15 bases. The CDR3 has 14 amino acids. CDR1 and CDR2 (germline): MNHEY, SMNVEV (reference sequence). CDR3 sequence reads: CASSFGESSGKLFF. In DNA form, the CDR3 reads TGTGCCAGCAGTTTTGGAGAATCCAGTGGAAAACTGTTTTTT. Filled out from reference TRBV27 and TRBJ1-4, the complete variable domain reads EAQVTQNPRYLITVTGKKLTVTCSQNMNHEYMSWYRQDPGLGLRQIYYSMNVEVTDKGDVPEGYKVSRKEKRNFPLILESPSPNQTSLYFCASSFGESSGKLFFGSGTQLSVL.

Turning to this clone: Other nucleotide sequences from this sample produce the same CDR3. The chain links TRBV11-2 to TRBJ1-1; possibly TRBD1 for D (6 bases). This CDR3 spans 15 amino acids. Germline values: CDR1 SGHAT, CDR2 FQNNGV. Trimming took 1 base from V and 1 from J, leaving 10 bases between them. CDR3 nucleotides: TGTGCCAGCAGCTTAGGGGGGCGGGCGAACACTGAAGCTTTCTTT. It encodes CASSLGGRANTEAFF.

The J gene is TRBJ2-3, the V gene TRBV7-8; 8 nucleotides agree with TRBD1. CDR3 length: 14 amino acids. From germline, CDR1 is SGHVS and CDR2 FQNEAQ. Losses at the gene ends were 3 bases for V and 8 bases for J; bases not matched to a gene: 7. This CDR3 is CASSLTGALGTQYF. Here the CDR3 DNA reads TGTGCCAGCAGCTTGACAGGGGCCCTGGGTACGCAGTATTTT. The whole variable domain, filled in from reference TRBV7-8 and TRBJ2-3, reads GAGVSQSPRYKVAKRGQDVALRCDPISGHVSLFWYQQALGQGPEFLTYFQNEAQLDKSGLPSDRFFAERPEGSVSTLKIQRTQQEDSAVYLCASSLTGALGTQYFGPGTRLTVL.

J is TRBJ1-4 and V is TRBV7-9, with D perhaps matching TRBD1 (5 bases). Germline CDR1 and CDR2: SEHNR and FQNEAQ (reference sequence). Trimming took 0 bases from V and 1 from J, leaving 12 bases between them. CDR3 size: 17 residues. The CDR3 DNA follows: TGTGCCAGCAGCTTAGCTCCGGGTAGGGGAACTAATGAAAAACTGTTTTTT. Its protein product is CASSLAPGRGTNEKLFF.

The gene calls are TRBV29-1 and TRBJ1-2, with D perhaps matching TRBD1 (5 bases). The CDR3 sequence is 11 residues long. V lost 6 bases to trimming and J lost 3 bases, with 8 bases between them. The germline V gene has CDR1 SQVTM and CDR2 ANQGSEA. CDR3 bases: TGCAGCGTGGGGGGTGACTATGGCTACACCTTC. Protein sequence: CSVGGDYGYTF.

The genes are TRBV19 and TRBJ2-3; 9 bases agree with TRBD2. This CDR3 region has 18 residues. Trimming took 1 base from V and 5 from J; bases not matched to a gene: 13. Germline V gene data show CDR1 as LNHDA and CDR2 as SQIVND (reference sequence). The CDR3 bases are TGTGCCAGTAGTATAGCGGATAGCGGGGGCCCTAGGAGAGATACGCAGTATTTT. Translation gives CASSIADSGGPRRDTQYF.

This chain links TRBV9 with TRBJ1-2, with D unclear. V lost 4 bases and J 0 bases, leaving 16 bases between the germline ends. This CDR3 is 16 amino acids long. CDR1 is SGDLS, CDR2 YYNGEE, per germline. The DNA of the CDR3 is TGTGCCAGCAGCTCACGCGGAGGAGAAGCTAACTATGGCTACACCTTC. Protein: CASSSRGGEANYGYTF.